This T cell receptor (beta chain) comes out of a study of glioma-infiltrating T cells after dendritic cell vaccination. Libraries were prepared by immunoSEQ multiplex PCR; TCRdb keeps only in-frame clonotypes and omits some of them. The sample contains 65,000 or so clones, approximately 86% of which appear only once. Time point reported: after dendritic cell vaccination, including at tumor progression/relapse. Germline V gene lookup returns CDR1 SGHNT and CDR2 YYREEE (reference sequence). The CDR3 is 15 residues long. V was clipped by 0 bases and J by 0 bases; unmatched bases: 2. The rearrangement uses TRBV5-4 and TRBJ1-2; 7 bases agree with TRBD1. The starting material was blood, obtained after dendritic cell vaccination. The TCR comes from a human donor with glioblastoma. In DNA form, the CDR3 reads TGTGCCAGCAGCTTGGTAGGGGGCCCTAACTATGGCTACACCTTC. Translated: CASSLVGGPNYGYTF.